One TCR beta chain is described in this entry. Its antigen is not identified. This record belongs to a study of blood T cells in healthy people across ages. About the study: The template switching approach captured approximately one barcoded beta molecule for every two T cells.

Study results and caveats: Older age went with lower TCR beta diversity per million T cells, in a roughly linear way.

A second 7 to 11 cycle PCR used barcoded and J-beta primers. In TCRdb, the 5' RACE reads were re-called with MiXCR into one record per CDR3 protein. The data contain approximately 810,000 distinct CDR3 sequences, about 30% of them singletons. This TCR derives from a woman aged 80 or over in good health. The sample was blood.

CDR3 sequence reads: CSAPGTGVYEQYF. CDR3 DNA: TGCAGTGCCCCCGGGACAGGGGTCTACGAGCAGTACTTC. This chain connects TRBV20-1 to TRBJ2-7, with 10 bases fitting TRBD1. Germline V gene sequence: CDR1 DFQATT, CDR2 SNEGSKA (reference sequence). The trim removed 6 bases at V and 3 bases at J, leaving 5 bases unmatched. CDR3 length equals 13 residues.